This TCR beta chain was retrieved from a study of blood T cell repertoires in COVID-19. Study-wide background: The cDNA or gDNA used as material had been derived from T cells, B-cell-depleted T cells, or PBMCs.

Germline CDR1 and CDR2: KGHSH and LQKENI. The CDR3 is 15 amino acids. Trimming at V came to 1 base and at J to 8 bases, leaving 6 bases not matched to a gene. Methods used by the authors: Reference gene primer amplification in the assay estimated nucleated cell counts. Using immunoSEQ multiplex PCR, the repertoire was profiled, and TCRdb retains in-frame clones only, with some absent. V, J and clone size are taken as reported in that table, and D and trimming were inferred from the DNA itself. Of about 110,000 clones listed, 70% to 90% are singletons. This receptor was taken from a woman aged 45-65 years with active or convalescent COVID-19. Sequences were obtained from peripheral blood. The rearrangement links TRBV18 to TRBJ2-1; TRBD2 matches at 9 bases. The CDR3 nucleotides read TGTGCCAGCTCACCACTAGCGGGAGTGAGCTATGAGCAGTTCTTC. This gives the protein CASSPLAGVSYEQFF.